This section outlines one TCR beta chain sequence together with its context. The antigen is undetermined. The data were obtained in a study of shared clonotypes between healthy human individuals. Generated by immunoSEQ multiplex PCR, the TCRdb table keeps only in-frame clones and is missing some. Here the sample spans 1,500,000 or so clones, more than 95% being singletons. V shed 4 bases and J 2 bases; nucleotides not matched to a gene: 4. CDR1 and CDR2 from the germline V gene are SNHLY and FYNNEI. CDR3 length: 15 residues. Whole-study findings and limits: The study found lower generation probabilities in non-shared clonotypes than in those shared by all four donors.

The genes are TRBV2 and TRBJ1-5, with TRBD1 identical over 8 bases. Material: naive CD4+ T cells sorted from blood. Sample subset: CD45RA+ positively selected. The clonotype comes from a man under 40 in good health. In nucleotides, the CDR3 is TGTGCCAGCAGTGCGGACAGGGTTGGCAATCAGCCCCAGCATTTT. Residues: CASSADRVGNQPQHF.